Given below is one T cell receptor beta chain in context. Antigen unknown. The sample belongs to a study of T-cell reconstitution after alpha-beta-depleted transplantation in children. Study results and limitations: T-cell counts and diversity were attributed mostly to newly produced T cells one year after transplant. Some patients showed high day-60 TCRbeta diversity, which derived from surviving recipient T cells and thymic progenitors.

This CDR3 has 12 residues. Trimming cost V 5 bases and J 6 bases, with 9 bases left between them. Molecular barcoding with unique molecular identifiers was used for the TCRbeta library. TCRdb reanalysed the PCR reads using MiXCR and keeps one entry per CDR3 protein. The sample lists under 750,000 distinct CDR3 sequences; roughly 23% were seen once. This chain uses TRBV12-3 or TRBV12-4 with TRBJ2-3; unclear D gene. The source was PBMCs, mostly from graft donor cells, collected 360 days after TCRalphabeta/CD19-depleted stem cell transplant. The sequence was collected from a boy less than two years old who had a stem cell transplant for acute myeloid leukemia, so the T cells may come from the graft donor. The DNA of the CDR3 is TGTGCCAGCAGTGATTACCCCGATACGCAGTATTTT. This translates into CASSDYPDTQYF.